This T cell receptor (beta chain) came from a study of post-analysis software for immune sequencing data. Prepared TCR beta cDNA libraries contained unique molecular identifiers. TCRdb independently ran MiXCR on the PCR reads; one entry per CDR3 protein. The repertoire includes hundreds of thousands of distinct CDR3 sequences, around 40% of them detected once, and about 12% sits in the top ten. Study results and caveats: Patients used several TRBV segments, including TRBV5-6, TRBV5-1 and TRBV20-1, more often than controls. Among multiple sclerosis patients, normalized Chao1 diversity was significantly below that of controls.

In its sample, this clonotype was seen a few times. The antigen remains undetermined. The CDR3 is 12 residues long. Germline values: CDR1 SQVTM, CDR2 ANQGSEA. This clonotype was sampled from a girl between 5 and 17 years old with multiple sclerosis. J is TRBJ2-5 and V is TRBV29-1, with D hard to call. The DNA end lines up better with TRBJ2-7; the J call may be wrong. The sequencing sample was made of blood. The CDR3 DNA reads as TGCAGCGCCGAACGCCAATCTGGCGAGCAGTACTTC. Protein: CSAERQSGEQYF.